The source of this TCR beta chain is a study of blood T cell repertoires in COVID-19 (dated by TCRdb to about 2020). Context from the whole study: Samples covering the acute and convalescent phases of COVID-19 were provided by collaborators in the United States, Italy and Spain. The prospective study material was composed of cDNA or gDNA derived from T cells, B-cell-depleted T cells, or PBMCs. Subjects who had been exposed to COVID-19, were actively infected with it, or had recovered from it provided the deeply sampled blood TCRbeta repertoires that made up the dataset. The repertoires were released in a freely available public database intended as a resource for research on the immune response to SARS-CoV-2. Samples came from the ongoing ImmuneRACE study (first 160 participants) plus 1,254 subjects from 6 global collaborators. The sample metadata nearly always contained a de-identified subject ID, COVID-19 status, age in years and sex. Where available, HLA class I and class II types were taken from metadata supplied by the sample provider and were not determined by assay-based typing.

With regard to this clone: The antigen it binds to is not known. It has no much larger one-base neighbor in the sample; base qualities were not kept.

Here V drops 4 bases and J drops 10 bases, and the junction holds 9 bases not matched to any gene. CDR1 and CDR2 (SEHNR, FQNEAQ) derive from the germline V gene (reference sequence). The CDR3, from cysteine to phenylalanine, totals 14 residues. This entry keeps only the CDR3 DNA: 42 bases, framed from base 1. Each collaborating institution followed its own protocols to collect whole blood in K2EDTA tubes. For TCRbeta analysis, collaborators shipped samples as frozen whole blood, isolated PBMCs, or DNA extracted from either of those sample types. On the study overall, not on this receptor specifically: The amount of clinical and demographic metadata varied by source and participant and was provided uncurated.

TCRbeta CDR3 regions were amplified from genomic DNA by means of the immunoSEQ Assay, a bias-controlled multiplex PCR. In the source study's methods: The number of nucleated cells in each sample was estimated by amplification of reference gene primers within the assay. To quantify the absolute abundance of each unique TCRbeta CDR3 rearrangement, sequence reads were collapsed and filtered. For each sample, productive Simpson clonality was calculated as the square root of Simpson's diversity index over productive rearrangements. TCRdb stores this immuneACCESS table with in-frame sequences only. Part of the clones is absent; in the studies checked, under half of the shortfall reflects unresolved V genes, and no reason is known for the rest. The V and J calls and clone size come from that table; D and trimming were worked out from the DNA. The sample table shows roughly 240,000 clones, and just under 85% are seen once. The ten largest clones take up over 1.5% of the sample.

The sequence was obtained from a woman aged 80 or older with acute or convalescent COVID-19. Sequenced sample: peripheral blood. The rearranged segments are TRBV7-9 and TRBJ1-1, with 10 bases matching TRBD1. The CDR3 amino acid sequence is: CASSWDRGGGRAFF. The base sequence is TGTGCCAGCAGCTGGGACAGGGGCGGAGGGAGAGCTTTCTTT.